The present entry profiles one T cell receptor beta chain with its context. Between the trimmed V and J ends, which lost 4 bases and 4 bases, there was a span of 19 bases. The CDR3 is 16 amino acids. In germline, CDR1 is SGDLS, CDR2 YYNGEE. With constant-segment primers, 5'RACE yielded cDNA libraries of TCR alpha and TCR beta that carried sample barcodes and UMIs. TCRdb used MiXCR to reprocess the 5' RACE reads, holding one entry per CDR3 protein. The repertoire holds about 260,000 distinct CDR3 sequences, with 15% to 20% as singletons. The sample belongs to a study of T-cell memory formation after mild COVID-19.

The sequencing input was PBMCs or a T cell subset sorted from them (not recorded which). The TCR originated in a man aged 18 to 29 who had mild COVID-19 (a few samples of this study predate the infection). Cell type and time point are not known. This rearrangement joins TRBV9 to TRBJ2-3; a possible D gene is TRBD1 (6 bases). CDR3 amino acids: CASSRKQGEYADTQYF. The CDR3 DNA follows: TGTGCCAGCAGCAGGAAACAGGGAGAGTACGCAGATACGCAGTATTTT.